A selection of T cell receptor beta chains follows, all from one sample in a study of human thymus T cells. TCRdb's table, derived via immunoSEQ multiplex PCR, lists solely in-frame clones and lacks some. Of fewer than 85,000 clones listed, 85% to 95% were seen once; the top ten hold about 0.032%. Sequencing used thymus tissue. The receptors shown here come from a girl under two years old with a congenital heart defect but otherwise immunologically healthy. Each CDR3 is given with its conserved first and last residue. D genes are given only for firm matches. Part of the rows lack a size; the others show once, few, many or a class for expanded clones.

J gene,V gene,CDR3 length,D gene,clone size,CDR3 protein,CDR3 DNA
TRBJ2-5,TRBV30,13,.,.,CAWSVWAEETQYF,TGTGCCTGGAGTGTATGGGCGGAAGAGACCCAGTACTTC
TRBJ2-3,TRBV19,17,.,.,CASRGGPPRDLPDTQYF,TGTGCCAGTAGAGGGGGTCCCCCCCGCGATCTGCCCGATACGCAGTATTTT
TRBJ2-5,TRBV25-1,14,.,.,CASSEWDNQETQYF,TGTGCCAGCAGTGAATGGGACAACCAAGAGACCCAGTACTTC
TRBJ2-3,TRBV9,13,.,.,CASSPLGTDTQYF,TGTGCCAGCAGTCCGTTGGGCACAGATACGCAGTATTTT
TRBJ2-7,TRBV12-5,17,.,.,CASGLVQRGPDSYEQYF,TGTGCTAGTGGTTTGGTACAACGCGGACCGGACTCCTACGAGCAGTACTTC
TRBJ2-7,TRBV19,11,.,.,CATRGVYEQYF,TGTGCCACCAGGGGGGTCTACGAGCAGTACTTC
TRBJ2-1,TRBV27,12,.,.,CASSYRKNEQFF,TGTGCCAGCTCCTATCGGAAGAATGAGCAGTTCTTC
TRBJ2-2,TRBV14,18,TRBD2,.,CASSQVLAGESNTGELFF,TGTGCCAGCAGCCAAGTCCTAGCGGGAGAATCGAACACCGGGGAGCTGTTTTTT
TRBJ2-5,TRBV7-9,12,.,.,CASSPRGETQYF,TGTGCCAGCAGCCCCCGGGGAGAGACCCAGTACTTC
TRBJ2-7,TRBV27,13,TRBD1,.,CASWTGTNYEQYF,TGTGCCAGCTGGACAGGTACGAACTACGAGCAGTACTTC
TRBJ1-1,TRBV10-3,12,.,.,CAIRTVYTEAFF,TGTGCCATCAGGACAGTCTACACTGAAGCTTTCTTT
TRBJ2-1,TRBV5-5,17,TRBD2,.,CASSPGTSGSSYNEQFF,TGTGCCAGCAGCCCTGGGACTAGCGGGAGCTCCTACAATGAGCAGTTCTTC
TRBJ2-7,TRBV4-2,15,.,.,CASSPSRERCYEQYF,TGTGCCAGCAGCCCATCCCGTGAGCGGTGCTACGAGCAGTACTTC
TRBJ1-1,TRBV6-1,15,.,.,CASNPRWAANTEAFF,TGTGCCAGCAACCCCCGGTGGGCTGCGAACACTGAAGCTTTCTTT
TRBJ1-4,TRBV6-5,14,.,once,CASTSAGVSEKLFF,TGTGCCAGCACATCGGCAGGGGTTAGTGAAAAACTGTTTTTT
TRBJ1-5,TRBV2,18,.,.,CASSEHPDQDHFGQPQHF,TGTGCCAGCAGTGAACACCCGGACCAGGACCATTTTGGTCAGCCCCAGCATTTT
TRBJ1-1,TRBV7-2,14,.,.,CASSLRRPGAEAFF,TGTGCCAGCAGCTTAAGGCGACCAGGGGCTGAAGCTTTCTTT
TRBJ2-5,TRBV5-1,12,.,.,CASSLAGRAQYF,TGCGCCAGCAGCTTGGCGGGCAGAGCCCAGTACTTC
TRBJ2-3,TRBV6-1,15,TRBD2,.,CASSEEAGAPDTQYF,TGTGCCAGCAGTGAGGAGGCGGGAGCCCCCGATACGCAGTATTTT
TRBJ1-4,TRBV6-1,14,.,.,CASRILWPHEKLFF,TGTGCCAGCAGGATCCTCTGGCCACATGAAAAACTGTTTTTT
TRBJ1-1,TRBV2,16,.,.,CASTLPEQAPRTEAFF,TGTGCCAGCACCCTCCCGGAACAGGCTCCGAGAACTGAAGCTTTCTTT
TRBJ2-1,TRBV5-1,16,TRBD2,.,CASSSLSGSSYNEQFF,TGCGCCAGCAGCTCCCTTAGCGGGAGCTCCTACAATGAGCAGTTCTTC
TRBJ1-5,TRBV5-5,19,TRBD1,.,CASSLEGQGTEYSNQPQHF,TGTGCCAGCAGCTTGGAGGGACAGGGGACCGAATATAGCAATCAGCCCCAGCATTTT
TRBJ2-1,TRBV6-5,15,TRBD2,.,CASSLLAGNNNEQFF,TGTGCCAGCAGTCTCTTAGCGGGTAATAACAATGAGCAGTTCTTC
TRBJ1-5,TRBV28,18,TRBD1,.,CASSPNQLNRGRHQPQHF,TGTGCCAGCAGTCCAAACCAACTCAACAGGGGGCGCCATCAGCCCCAGCATTTT
TRBJ1-1,TRBV6-4,16,.,.,CASSEGGGVLGYGAFF,TGTGCCAGCAGTGAGGGCGGCGGAGTCTTAGGATACGGGGCTTTCTTT